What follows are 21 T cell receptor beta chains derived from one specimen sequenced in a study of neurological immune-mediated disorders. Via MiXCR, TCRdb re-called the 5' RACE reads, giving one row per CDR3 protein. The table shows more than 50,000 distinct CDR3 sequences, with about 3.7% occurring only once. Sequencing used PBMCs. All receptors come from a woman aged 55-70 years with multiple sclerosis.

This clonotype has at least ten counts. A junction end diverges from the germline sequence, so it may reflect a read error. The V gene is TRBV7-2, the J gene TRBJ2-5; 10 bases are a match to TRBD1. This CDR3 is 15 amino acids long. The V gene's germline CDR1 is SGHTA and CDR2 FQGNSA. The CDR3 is CASNLVGTGAETQYF. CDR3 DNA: TGTGCCAGCAACTTAGTAGGGACAGGGGCAGAGACCCAGTACTTC.

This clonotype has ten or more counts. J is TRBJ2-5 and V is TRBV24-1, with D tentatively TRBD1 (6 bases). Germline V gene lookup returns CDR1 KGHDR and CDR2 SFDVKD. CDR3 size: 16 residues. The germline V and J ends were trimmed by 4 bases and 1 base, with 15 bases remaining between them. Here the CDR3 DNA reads TGTGCCACCAGTGACCGGGACACCGTACGCCAAGAGACCCAGTACTTC. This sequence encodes CATSDRDTVRQETQYF.

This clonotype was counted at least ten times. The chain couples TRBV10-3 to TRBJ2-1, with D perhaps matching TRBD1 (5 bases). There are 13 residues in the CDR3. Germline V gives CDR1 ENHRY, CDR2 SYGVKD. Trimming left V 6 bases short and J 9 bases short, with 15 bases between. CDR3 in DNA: TGTGCCATCAGACCCTCTCGACAGTCTGAGCAGTTCTTC. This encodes CAIRPSRQSEQFF.

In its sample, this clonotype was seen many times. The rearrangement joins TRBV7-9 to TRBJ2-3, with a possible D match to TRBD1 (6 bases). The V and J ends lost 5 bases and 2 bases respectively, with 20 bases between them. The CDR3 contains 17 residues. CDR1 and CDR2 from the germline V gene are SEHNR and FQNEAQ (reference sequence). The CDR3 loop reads CASSPRATGAPTDTQYF. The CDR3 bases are TGTGCCAGCAGCCCTAGGGCGACAGGAGCCCCCACAGATACGCAGTATTTT.

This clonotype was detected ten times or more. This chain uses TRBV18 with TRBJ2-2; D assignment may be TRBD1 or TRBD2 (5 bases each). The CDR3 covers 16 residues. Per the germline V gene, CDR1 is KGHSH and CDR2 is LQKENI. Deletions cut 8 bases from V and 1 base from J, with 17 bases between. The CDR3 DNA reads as TGTGCCAGCACCCCGTCCGGGACGAGGAACACCGGGGAGCTGTTTTTT. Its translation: CASTPSGTRNTGELFF.

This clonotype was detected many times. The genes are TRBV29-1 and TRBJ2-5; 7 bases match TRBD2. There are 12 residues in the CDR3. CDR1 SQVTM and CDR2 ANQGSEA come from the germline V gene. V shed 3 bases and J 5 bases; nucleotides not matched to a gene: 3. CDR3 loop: CSVDRGVETQYF. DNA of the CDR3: TGCAGCGTTGATCGGGGGGTCGAGACCCAGTACTTC. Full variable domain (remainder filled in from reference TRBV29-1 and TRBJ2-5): SAVISQKPSRDICQRGTSLTIQCQVDSQVTMMFWYRQQPGQSLTLIATANQGSEATYESGFVIDKFPISRPNLTFSTLTVSNMSPEDSSIYLCSVDRGVETQYFGPGTRLLVL.

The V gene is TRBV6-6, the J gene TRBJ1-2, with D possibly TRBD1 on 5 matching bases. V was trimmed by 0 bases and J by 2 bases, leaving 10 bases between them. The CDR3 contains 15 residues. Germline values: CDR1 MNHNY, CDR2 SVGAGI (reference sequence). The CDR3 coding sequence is TGTGCCAGCAGTTACTCTGACAGTCTAAACTATGGCTACACCTTC. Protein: CASSYSDSLNYGYTF.

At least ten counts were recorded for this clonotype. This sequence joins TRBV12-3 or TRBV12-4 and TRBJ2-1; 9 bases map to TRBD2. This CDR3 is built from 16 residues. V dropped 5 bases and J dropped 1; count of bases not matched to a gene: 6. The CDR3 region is CASSRETSGSYNEQFF. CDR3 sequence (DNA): TGTGCCAGCAGTCGCGAAACTAGCGGGTCCTACAATGAGCAGTTCTTC.

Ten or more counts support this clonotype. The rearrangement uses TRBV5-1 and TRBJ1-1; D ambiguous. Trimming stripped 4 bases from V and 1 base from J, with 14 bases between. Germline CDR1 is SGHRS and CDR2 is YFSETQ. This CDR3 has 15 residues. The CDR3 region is CASSSWVSGNTEAFF. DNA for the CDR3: TGCGCCAGCAGCAGTTGGGTCTCCGGGAACACTGAAGCTTTCTTT.

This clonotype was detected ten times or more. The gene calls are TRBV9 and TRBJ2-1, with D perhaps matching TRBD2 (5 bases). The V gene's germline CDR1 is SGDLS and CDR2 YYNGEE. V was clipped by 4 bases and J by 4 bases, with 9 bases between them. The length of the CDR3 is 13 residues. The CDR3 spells CASSITGYNEQFF. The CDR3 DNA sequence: TGTGCCAGCAGCATTACGGGGTACAATGAGCAGTTCTTC.

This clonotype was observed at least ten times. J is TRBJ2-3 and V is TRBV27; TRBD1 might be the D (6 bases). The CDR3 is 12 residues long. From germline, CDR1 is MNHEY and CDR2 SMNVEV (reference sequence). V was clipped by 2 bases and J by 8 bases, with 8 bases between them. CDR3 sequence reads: CASSLVGGTQYF. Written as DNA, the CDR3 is TGTGCCAGCAGTTTAGTAGGGGGTACGCAGTATTTT.

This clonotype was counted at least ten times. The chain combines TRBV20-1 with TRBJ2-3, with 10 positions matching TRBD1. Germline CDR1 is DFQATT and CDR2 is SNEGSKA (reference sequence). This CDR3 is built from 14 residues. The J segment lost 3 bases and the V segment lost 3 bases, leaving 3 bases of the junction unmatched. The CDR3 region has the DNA TGCAGTGCTAGCGGGACAGGGGTGACAGATACGCAGTATTTT. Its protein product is CSASGTGVTDTQYF.

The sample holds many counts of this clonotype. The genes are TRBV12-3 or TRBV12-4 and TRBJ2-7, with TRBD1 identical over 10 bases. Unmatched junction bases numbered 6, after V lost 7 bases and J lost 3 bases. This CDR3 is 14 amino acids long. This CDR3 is CASTPRDRGYEQYF. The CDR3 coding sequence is TGTGCCAGCACCCCCCGGGACAGGGGCTACGAGCAGTACTTC.

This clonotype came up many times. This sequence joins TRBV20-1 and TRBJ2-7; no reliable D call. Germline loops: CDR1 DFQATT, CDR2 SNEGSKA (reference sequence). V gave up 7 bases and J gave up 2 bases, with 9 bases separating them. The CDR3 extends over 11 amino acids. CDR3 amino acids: CSVLLAYEQYF. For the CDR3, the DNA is TGCAGTGTTTTGCTCGCCTACGAGCAGTACTTC.

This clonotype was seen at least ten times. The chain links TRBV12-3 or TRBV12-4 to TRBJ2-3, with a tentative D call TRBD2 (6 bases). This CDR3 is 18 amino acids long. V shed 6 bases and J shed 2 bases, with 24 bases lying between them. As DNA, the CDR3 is TGTGCCAGCAGCAACCCTCGCGGGCGGGAACTAACCACAGATACGCAGTATTTT. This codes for CASSNPRGRELTTDTQYF.

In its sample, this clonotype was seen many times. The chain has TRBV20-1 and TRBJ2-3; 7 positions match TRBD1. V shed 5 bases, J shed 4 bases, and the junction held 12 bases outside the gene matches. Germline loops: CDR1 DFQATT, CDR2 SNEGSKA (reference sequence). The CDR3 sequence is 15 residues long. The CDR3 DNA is TGCAGTGCTGACCCCCAGGGGGACGGCCCAGATACGCAGTATTTT. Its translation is CSADPQGDGPDTQYF.

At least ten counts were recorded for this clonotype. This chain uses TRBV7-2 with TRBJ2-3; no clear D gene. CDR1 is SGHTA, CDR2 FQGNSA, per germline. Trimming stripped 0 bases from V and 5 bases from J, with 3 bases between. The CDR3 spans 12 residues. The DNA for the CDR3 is TGTGCCAGCAGCTTAGCGGTAGATACGCAGTATTTT. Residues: CASSLAVDTQYF.

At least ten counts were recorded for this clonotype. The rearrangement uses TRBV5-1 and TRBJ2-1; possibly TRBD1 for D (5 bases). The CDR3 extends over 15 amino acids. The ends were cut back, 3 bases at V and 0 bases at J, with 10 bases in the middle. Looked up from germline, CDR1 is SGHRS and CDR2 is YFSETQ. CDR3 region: CASSSWQGSYNEQFF. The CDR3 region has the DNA TGCGCCAGCAGCTCTTGGCAGGGCTCCTACAATGAGCAGTTCTTC.

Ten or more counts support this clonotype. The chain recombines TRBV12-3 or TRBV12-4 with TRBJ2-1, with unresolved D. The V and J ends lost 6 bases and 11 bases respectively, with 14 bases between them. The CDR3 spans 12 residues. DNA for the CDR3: TGTGCCAGCAGCCCATACCGGGCCCAGCAGTTCTTC. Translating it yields CASSPYRAQQFF.

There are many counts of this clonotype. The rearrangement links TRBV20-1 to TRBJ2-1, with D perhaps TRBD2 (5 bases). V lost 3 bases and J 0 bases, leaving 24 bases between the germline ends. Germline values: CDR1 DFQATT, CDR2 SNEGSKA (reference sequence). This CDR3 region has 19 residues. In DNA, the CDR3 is TGCAGTGCTAGGGACCGACTAATCGTTTGGGGAAGCTCCTACAATGAGCAGTTCTTC. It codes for CSARDRLIVWGSSYNEQFF.

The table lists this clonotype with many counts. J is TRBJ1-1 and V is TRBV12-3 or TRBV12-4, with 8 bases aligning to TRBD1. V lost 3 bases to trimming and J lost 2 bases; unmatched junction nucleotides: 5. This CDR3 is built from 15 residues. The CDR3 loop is CASSFQTGVNTEAFF. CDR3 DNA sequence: TGTGCCAGCAGTTTCCAGACAGGGGTTAACACTGAAGCTTTCTTT.